This TCR beta chain was documented in a study of cytomegalovirus exposure and HLA in healthy donors. Donors likely had unrecorded immune exposures despite being nominally healthy when sampled. A multiplex PCR was run with 60 Vbeta primers and 13 Jbeta primers. Data came from immunoSEQ multiplex PCR; TCRdb stores just in-frame clones and leaves some out. The table includes over 110,000 clones, over 70% detected once. Study-wide results and limits: As was reported, the classifier diagnosed cytomegalovirus status with high specificity and sensitivity. Sequencing depth across donors, presence/absence analyses assumed, was roughly uniform. There was a cluster of highly shared sequence variants that was likely a sequencing artifact.

Germline loops: CDR1 MGHRA, CDR2 YSYEKL. CDR3 length: 15 amino acids. The V end was cut by 1 base, the J end by 7 bases, with 14 bases between. Notes on this clone: The antigen is not known.

The V call is TRBV4-1, the J call TRBJ1-5; D is perhaps TRBD1 (6 bases). This receptor was obtained from a man between 18 and 29 years old in good health and CMV-seronegative. Sequences were obtained from PBMCs. The CDR3 spells CASSQALGGGQPQHF. CDR3 sequence (DNA): TGCGCCAGCAGCCAAGCCCTCGGGGGGGGCCAGCCCCAGCATTTT.